Reported below is one T cell receptor (beta chain). Its antigen is as yet unknown. Trimming pared 1 base from V and 1 base from J, leaving 10 bases between. CDR1 LGHNA and CDR2 YSLEER come from the germline V gene. This CDR3 is built from 15 residues. This sample was taken from a study of CD4 T cells in relation to SARS-CoV-2 and coronaviruses. Study context: TCR beta CDR3s were sequenced after approximately 11-day antigen culture of PBMCs. Shared crossreactive spike epitopes were mapped to their HLA restriction.

Generated by immunoSEQ multiplex PCR, the TCRdb table keeps only in-frame clones and is missing some. The sample has about 26,000 clones, around 80% seen once. Study-level points and caveats: Samples before the pandemic and after infection were not matched within any donor.

CD4+ T cells from unexposed donors were obtained before the COVID-19 pandemic (2011-2018). Isolation of CD4+ T cells took place after about 9 days in culture. Cells permitting, SARS-CoV-2 S/N and four cold-coronavirus spikes were tested on unexposed-donor CD4+ T cells. The sequenced sample was CD4+ T cells from PBMCs, cultured in vitro. The receptor comes from a human donor in good health. This chain joins TRBV4-3 and TRBJ2-5; no reliable D call. In nucleotides, the CDR3 is TGCGCCAGCAGCCAAGGGGGAAGGACCCAAGAGACCCAGTACTTC. It yields the protein CASSQGGRTQETQYF.